Following are 19 T cell receptor beta chains from one sample sequenced in a study of cytomegalovirus exposure and HLA in healthy donors. With 60 Vbeta and 13 Jbeta primers, the PCR was carried out. This table comes from immunoSEQ multiplex PCR, and its TCRdb copy is limited to in-frame clones, with some not included. The sample includes approximately 180,000 clones, 82% of them seen just once. The sequenced material came from PBMCs. The origin of the receptors is a woman aged 18-29 years in good health and CMV-seronegative.

In regard to this clone: Other DNA sequences within the sample encode an identical CDR3. This chain uses TRBV27 with TRBJ1-1; TRBD1 agrees at 8 bases. The CDR3 loop spans 15 amino acids. With V trimmed by 4 bases and J by 1 base, 5 bases remained unmatched. Germline V gene data show CDR1 as MNHEY and CDR2 as SMNVEV (reference sequence). The CDR3 nucleotides read TGTGCCAGCAGTTCACCACAGGGGGGGAACACTGAAGCTTTCTTT. Translated: CASSSPQGGNTEAFF.

The chain recombines TRBV19 with TRBJ1-2, with D possibly matching TRBD1 (6 bases). The CDR3 sequence is 15 residues long. V was trimmed by 5 bases and J by 1 base, leaving 14 bases between them. Germline loops: CDR1 LNHDA, CDR2 SQIVND (reference sequence). The CDR3 bases are TGTGCCAGTAGTCCTCGACAGGATGGTAACTATGGCTACACCTTC. Residues: CASSPRQDGNYGYTF.

V usage is TRBV27 and J usage is TRBJ2-1, with D tentatively TRBD1 (6 bases). The germline V gene encodes CDR1 MNHEY and CDR2 SMNVEV (reference sequence). V lost 6 bases and J lost 0, with 18 bases in between. The CDR3 is 17 amino acids. CDR3 coding DNA: TGTGCCAGCAGCCGGACAGAGTCGATGAGCTCCTACAATGAGCAGTTCTTC. Translating it yields CASSRTESMSSYNEQFF.

The chain links TRBV5-4 to TRBJ2-3; D unclear. Germline CDR1 and CDR2: SGHNT and YYREEE (reference sequence). CDR3 size: 16 residues. The ends were cut back, 0 bases at V and 6 bases at J, with 17 bases in the middle. CDR3 protein: CASSLGPLAGGDTQYF. In DNA, the CDR3 is TGTGCCAGCAGCTTGGGGCCGCTGGCAGGTGGTGATACGCAGTATTTT.

The CDR3 loop reads CASRARTSGRDEQFF. For the CDR3, the DNA is TGTGCCAGCAGGGCCCGGACTAGCGGGAGAGATGAGCAGTTCTTC. This chain joins TRBV7-2 and TRBJ2-1; 13 bases line up with TRBD2. The CDR3 extends over 15 amino acids. The J segment lost 8 bases and the V segment lost 6 bases, leaving 7 bases of the junction unmatched. Germline CDR1 and CDR2: SGHTA and FQGNSA.

As regards this clone: Additional DNA sequences in this sample encode the identical CDR3. The rearrangement uses TRBV6-5 and TRBJ1-5; D not resolved. This CDR3 spans 14 amino acids. The germline V gene has CDR1 MNHEY and CDR2 SVGAGI. Trimming shortened V by 0 bases and J by 2 bases, and 5 bases separated the two germline ends. This CDR3 is CASSYSGGNQPQHF. For the CDR3, the DNA is TGTGCCAGCAGTTACTCGGGAGGCAATCAGCCCCAGCATTTT.

This rearrangement joins TRBV27 to TRBJ2-1, with D tentatively TRBD2 (6 bases). The germline V gene has CDR1 MNHEY and CDR2 SMNVEV (reference sequence). CDR3 length equals 14 residues. The ends were cut back, 6 bases at V and 5 bases at J, with 14 bases in the middle. The DNA for the CDR3 is TGTGCCAGCAGGTATAGCGGAGCCAACAATGAGCAGTTCTTC. Protein: CASRYSGANNEQFF.

The CDR3 DNA reads as TGTGCCAGCAGCCCCCGGGACAGGTTCAATGAGCAGTTCTTC. Its translation is CASSPRDRFNEQFF. V gene TRBV5-6 combines with J gene TRBJ2-1, with 8 nucleotides matching TRBD1. Unmatched junction bases numbered 6, after V lost 4 bases and J lost 6 bases. From germline, CDR1 is SGHDT and CDR2 YYEEEE. The CDR3 consists of 14 residues.

The chain uses TRBV29-1 and TRBJ1-1, with 7 positions matching TRBD1. The CDR3 sequence is 14 residues long. CDR1 is SQVTM and CDR2 is ANQGSEA in the germline V gene. V trimming: 6 bases; J trimming: 2 bases; junction bases outside the gene matches: 9. CDR3 sequence reads: CSVWTDRPNTEAFF. CDR3 DNA: TGCAGCGTATGGACGGACAGGCCCAACACTGAAGCTTTCTTT.

The chain recombines TRBV12-5 with TRBJ1-3, with 8 nucleotides matching TRBD1. The CDR3 runs 20 residues. V lost 2 bases to trimming and J lost 1 base; unmatched junction nucleotides: 16. Per the germline V gene, CDR1 is LGHNT and CDR2 is FRNRAP. The CDR3 sequence: CASGLITGRDRLGSGNTIYF. CDR3 DNA sequence: TGTGCTAGTGGTTTGATCACGGGCCGGGACAGGCTGGGGTCTGGAAACACCATATATTTT.

This clone appeared a single time. The chain employs TRBV27 and TRBJ2-1, with 8 bases identical to TRBD1. Germline V gene sequence: CDR1 MNHEY, CDR2 SMNVEV (reference sequence). CDR3 length equals 12 residues. V lost 3 bases to trimming and J lost 11 bases; unmatched junction nucleotides: 3. The CDR3 nucleotides read TGTGCCAGCAGTTTTGCAGGGGGCAAGCAGTTCTTC. It yields the protein CASSFAGGKQFF.

J is TRBJ2-7 and V is TRBV10-1; TRBD1 matches at 8 bases. Germline values: CDR1 WNHNN, CDR2 SYGVQD (reference sequence). The CDR3 extends over 15 amino acids. J was trimmed by 6 bases and V by 0 bases; bases with no gene match: 7. As DNA, the CDR3 is TGCGCCAGCAGTGAGTCCCAGGGGGCTCCAGCCGAGCAGTACTTC. Its translation is CASSESQGAPAEQYF.

This clone has just a few counts. J is TRBJ1-2 and V is TRBV5-1; tentative D call: TRBD1 (6 bases). Germline V gene sequence: CDR1 SGHRS, CDR2 YFSETQ. The CDR3 runs to 14 residues. Deletions cut 4 bases from V and 4 bases from J, with 14 bases between. CDR3: CASSLETGSYGYTF. In DNA form, the CDR3 reads TGCGCCAGCAGCCTGGAAACAGGGTCCTATGGCTACACCTTC.

The chain links TRBV7-9 to TRBJ2-5, with D unresolved. Germline CDR1 and CDR2: SEHNR and FQNEAQ (reference sequence). Trimming cost V 3 bases and J 0 bases, with 5 bases left between them. This CDR3 spans 13 amino acids. The CDR3 sequence is CASSFPNQETQYF. The CDR3 DNA reads TGTGCCAGCAGCTTTCCAAACCAAGAGACCCAGTACTTC. Full variable domain (missing parts from reference TRBV7-9 and TRBJ2-5): DTGVSQNPRHKITKRGQNVTFRCDPISEHNRLYWYRQTLGQGPEFLTYFQNEAQLEKSRLLSDRFSAERPKGSFSTLEIQRTEQGDSAMYLCASSFPNQETQYFGPGTRLLVL.

The V and J genes are TRBV6-5 and TRBJ1-2; a weak D match, TRBD1 (5 bases). CDR1 MNHEY and CDR2 SVGAGI come from the germline V gene. Trimming took 6 bases from V and 1 from J, leaving 12 bases between them. The CDR3 spans 14 residues. CDR3: CASSPDSINYGYTF. The CDR3 coding sequence is TGTGCCAGCAGCCCCGACAGCATTAACTATGGCTACACCTTC.

In nucleotides, the CDR3 is TGTGCCAGCAGCTTAGGGGTTGGGGGGGGCGCAGGGGTAGTCAACACTGAAGCTTTCTTT. Amino acids: CASSLGVGGGAGVVNTEAFF. The genes are TRBV11-3 and TRBJ1-1; possible D gene TRBD1, 6 bases. Trimming stripped 1 base from V and 2 bases from J, with 26 bases between. CDR1 SGHNT and CDR2 YENEEA come from the germline V gene. This CDR3 comprises 20 residues.

The CDR3 region has the DNA TGTGCCAGCAGCGCCCCCCTTGAGGGCCAGGACAATCAGCCCCAGCATTTT. Its protein product is CASSAPLEGQDNQPQHF. This chain joins TRBV9 and TRBJ1-5; D gene unclear. V was clipped by 3 bases and J by 3 bases, with 19 bases between them. Germline V gene data show CDR1 as SGDLS and CDR2 as YYNGEE. The CDR3 runs 17 residues.

The chain employs TRBV7-2 and TRBJ1-1; no clear D gene. This CDR3 spans 15 amino acids. V lost 2 bases, J lost 1 base, and 11 bases lay in between. In germline, CDR1 is SGHTA, CDR2 FQGNSA. CDR3 bases: TGTGCCAGCAGCTTAACACACCTCCAGAACACTGAAGCTTTCTTT. It specifies CASSLTHLQNTEAFF.

The chain carries TRBV5-5 and TRBJ2-4; the D is unclear. Trimming stripped 1 base from V and 9 bases from J, with 14 bases between. Germline values: CDR1 SGHKS, CDR2 YYEKEE (reference sequence). The CDR3 totals 14 residues. The CDR3 loop is CASSLNIKTSIQYF. Here the CDR3 DNA reads TGTGCCAGCAGCTTGAATATTAAGACAAGCATTCAGTACTTC.